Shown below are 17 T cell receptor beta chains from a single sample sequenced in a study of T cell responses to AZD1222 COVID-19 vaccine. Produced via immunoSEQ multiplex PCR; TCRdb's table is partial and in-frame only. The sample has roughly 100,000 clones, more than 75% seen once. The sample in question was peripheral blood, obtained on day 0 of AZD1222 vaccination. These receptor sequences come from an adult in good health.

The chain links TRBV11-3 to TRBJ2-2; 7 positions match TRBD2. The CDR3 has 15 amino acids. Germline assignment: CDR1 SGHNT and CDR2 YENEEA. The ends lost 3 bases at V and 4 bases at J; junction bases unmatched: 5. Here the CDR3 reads CASSLGGGGTGELFF. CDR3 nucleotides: TGTGCCAGCAGCTTGGGGGGGGGTGGCACCGGGGAGCTGTTTTTT.

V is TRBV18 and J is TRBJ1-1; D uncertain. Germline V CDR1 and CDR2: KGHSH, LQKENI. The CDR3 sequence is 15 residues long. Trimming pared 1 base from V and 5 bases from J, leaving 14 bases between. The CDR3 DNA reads TGTGCCAGCTCACCACAGTCTGGGAGGCGGACTGAAGCTTTCTTT. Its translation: CASSPQSGRRTEAFF.

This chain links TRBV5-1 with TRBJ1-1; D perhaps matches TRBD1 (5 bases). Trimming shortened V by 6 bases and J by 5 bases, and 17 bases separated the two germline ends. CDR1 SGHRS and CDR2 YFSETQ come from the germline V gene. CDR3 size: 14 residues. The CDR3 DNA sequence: TGCGCCAGCACCCCTGCCTTGGGGGGTACTGAAGCTTTCTTT. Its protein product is CASTPALGGTEAFF.

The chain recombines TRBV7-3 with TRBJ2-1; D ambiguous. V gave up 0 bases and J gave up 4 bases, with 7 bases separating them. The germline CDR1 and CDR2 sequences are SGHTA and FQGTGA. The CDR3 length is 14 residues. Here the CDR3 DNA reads TGTGCCAGCAGCTTAACGGGATCGTACAATGAGCAGTTCTTC. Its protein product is CASSLTGSYNEQFF.

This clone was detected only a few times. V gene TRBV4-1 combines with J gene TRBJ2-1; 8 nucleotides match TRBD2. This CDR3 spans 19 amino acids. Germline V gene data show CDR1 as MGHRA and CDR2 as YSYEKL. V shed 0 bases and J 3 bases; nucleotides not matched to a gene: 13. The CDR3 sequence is CASSQDLFGLAGRYNEQFF. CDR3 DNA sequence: TGCGCCAGCAGCCAAGATCTTTTTGGGCTAGCGGGCCGCTACAATGAGCAGTTCTTC.

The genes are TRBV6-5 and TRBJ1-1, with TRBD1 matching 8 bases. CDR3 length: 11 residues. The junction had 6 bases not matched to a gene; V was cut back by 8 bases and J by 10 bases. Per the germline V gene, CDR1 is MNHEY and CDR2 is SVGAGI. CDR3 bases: TGTGCCAGCGTCGGACAGGGTGGAGCTTTCTTT. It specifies CASVGQGGAFF.

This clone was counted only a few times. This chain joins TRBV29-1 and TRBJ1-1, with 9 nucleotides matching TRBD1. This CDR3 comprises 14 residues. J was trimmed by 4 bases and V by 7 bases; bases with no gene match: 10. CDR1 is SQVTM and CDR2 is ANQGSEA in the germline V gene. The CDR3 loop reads CSATSGQGITEAFF. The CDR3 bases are TGCAGCGCCACCTCGGGACAGGGAATCACTGAAGCTTTCTTT.

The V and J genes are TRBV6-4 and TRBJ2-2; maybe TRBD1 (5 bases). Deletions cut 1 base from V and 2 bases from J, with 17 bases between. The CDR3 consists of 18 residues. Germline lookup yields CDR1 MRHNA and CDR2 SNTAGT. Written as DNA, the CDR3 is TGTGCCAGCAGTGACTGGTCTCCGCGCCAGGGAAACACCGGGGAGCTGTTTTTT. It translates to CASSDWSPRQGNTGELFF.

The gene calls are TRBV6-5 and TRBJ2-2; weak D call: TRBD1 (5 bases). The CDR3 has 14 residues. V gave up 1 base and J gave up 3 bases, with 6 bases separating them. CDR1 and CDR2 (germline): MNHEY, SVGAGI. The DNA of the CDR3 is TGTGCCAGCAGTTACTTCAGGGACACCGGGGAGCTGTTTTTT. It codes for CASSYFRDTGELFF.

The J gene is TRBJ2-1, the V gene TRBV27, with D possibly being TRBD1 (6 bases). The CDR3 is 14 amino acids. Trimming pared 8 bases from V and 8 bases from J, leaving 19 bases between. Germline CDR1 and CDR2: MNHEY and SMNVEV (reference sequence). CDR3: CASASGPTGHEQFF. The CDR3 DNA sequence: TGTGCCAGCGCGTCGGGACCTACAGGGCATGAGCAGTTCTTC.

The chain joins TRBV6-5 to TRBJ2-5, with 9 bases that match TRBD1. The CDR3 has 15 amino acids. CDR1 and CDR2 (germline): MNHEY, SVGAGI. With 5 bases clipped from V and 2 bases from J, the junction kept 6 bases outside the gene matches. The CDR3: CASSHRGRGQETQYF. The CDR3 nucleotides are TGTGCCAGCAGTCACAGGGGGCGAGGGCAAGAGACCCAGTACTTC.

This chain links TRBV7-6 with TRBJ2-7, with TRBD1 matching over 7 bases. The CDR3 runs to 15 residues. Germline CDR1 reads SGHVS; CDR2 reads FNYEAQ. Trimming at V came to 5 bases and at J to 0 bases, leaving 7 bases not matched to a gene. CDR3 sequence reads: CASSETGTHSYEQYF. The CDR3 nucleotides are TGTGCCAGCAGCGAGACAGGGACCCACTCCTACGAGCAGTACTTC.

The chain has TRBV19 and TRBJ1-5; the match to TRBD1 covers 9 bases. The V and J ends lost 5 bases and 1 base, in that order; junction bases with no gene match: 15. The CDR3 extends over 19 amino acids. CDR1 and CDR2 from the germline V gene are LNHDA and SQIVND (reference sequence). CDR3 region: CASSSRGQGMRVSNQPQHF. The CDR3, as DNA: TGTGCCAGTAGTTCAAGGGGACAGGGTATGAGGGTGAGCAATCAGCCCCAGCATTTT. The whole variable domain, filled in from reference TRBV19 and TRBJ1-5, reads DGGITQSPKYLFRKEGQNVTLSCEQNLNHDAMYWYRQDPGQGLRLIYYSQIVNDFQKGDIAEGYSVSREKKESFPLTVTSAQKNPTAFYLCASSSRGQGMRVSNQPQHFGDGTRLSIL.

CDR3 amino acids: CAWSVTAGNPSYNEQFF. The CDR3 DNA follows: TGTGCCTGGAGTGTAACGGCGGGCAATCCCTCCTACAATGAGCAGTTCTTC. The chain carries TRBV30 and TRBJ2-1; tentatively, D is TRBD2 (5 bases). The CDR3 totals 17 residues. V was pared by 0 bases and J by 0 bases, with 15 bases between. The germline gives CDR1 GTSNPN, CDR2 SVGIG (reference sequence).

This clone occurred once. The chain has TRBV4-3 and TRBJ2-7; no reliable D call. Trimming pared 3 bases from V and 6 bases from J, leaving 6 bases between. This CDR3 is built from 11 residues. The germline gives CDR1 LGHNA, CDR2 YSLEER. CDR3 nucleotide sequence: TGCGCCAGCAGCCAGGGTTCCGAGCAGTACTTC. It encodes CASSQGSEQYF.

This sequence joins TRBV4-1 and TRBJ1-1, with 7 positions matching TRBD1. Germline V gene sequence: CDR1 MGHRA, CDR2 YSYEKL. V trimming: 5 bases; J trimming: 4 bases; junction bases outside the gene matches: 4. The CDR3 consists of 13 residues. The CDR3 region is CASSRGPGTEAFF. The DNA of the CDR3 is TGCGCCAGCAGCAGGGGGCCGGGCACTGAAGCTTTCTTT.

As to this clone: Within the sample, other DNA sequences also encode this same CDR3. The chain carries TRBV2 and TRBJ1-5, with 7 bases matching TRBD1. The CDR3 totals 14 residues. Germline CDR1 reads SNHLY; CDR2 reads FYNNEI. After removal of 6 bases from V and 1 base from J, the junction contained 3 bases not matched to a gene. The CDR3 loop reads CASSQTGSNQPQHF. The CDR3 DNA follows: TGTGCCAGCAGCCAGACAGGGAGCAATCAGCCCCAGCATTTT.